These T cell receptor beta chains were read from a single sample in a study of response to subunit inactivated influenza vaccine. One entry per CDR3 protein results from TCRdb running MiXCR on the RT-PCR reads. This table has some 640,000 distinct CDR3 sequences, about 15% appearing once. The sequenced sample was PBMCs from blood, obtained 14 to 15 days before vaccination. These receptors came from a man aged 50-59 years who received an inactivated influenza vaccine. Each CDR3 is given with its conserved first and last residue. A D gene is named only where the DNA matches it firmly. Clone size is shown for a subset of rows, as once, few, many or a class of expanded clone.

v_call,j_call,clone_size,d_call,cdr3_length,cdr3_nt,cdr3_aa
TRBV7-9,TRBJ2-1,NA,NA,12,TGTGCCAGCAGCATAACTAGCTACGAGCAGTTCTTC,CASSITSYEQFF
TRBV6-2/TRBV6-3,TRBJ2-7,few,NA,13,TGTGCCAGCAGTTACACCAGACTTGGCGAGCAGTACTTC,CASSYTRLGEQYF
TRBV12-3/TRBV12-4,TRBJ1-2,few,TRBD1,14,TGTGCCAGCAGTTTACGGCAGGGGGGGCAACGCTACACCTTC,CASSLRQGGQRYTF
TRBV7-9,TRBJ2-1,NA,TRBD1,14,TGTGCCAGCAGCACCCCTCAGGGGGTGGATGAGCAGTTCTTC,CASSTPQGVDEQFF
TRBV7-2,TRBJ2-2,many,NA,16,TGTGCCAGCAGCTTAGCGGGAGTTCCGAACACCGGGGAGCTGTTTTTT,CASSLAGVPNTGELFF
TRBV11-1,TRBJ2-7,NA,NA,18,TGTGCCAGCAGCTTAATCCCGGGGGATCACCGTGCAGGGTACGAGCAGTACTTC,CASSLIPGDHRAGYEQYF
TRBV5-5,TRBJ1-1,NA,NA,15,TGTGCCAGCAGCTTGGGTCAGGCAGGGCACCCTGAAGCTTTCTTT,CASSLGQAGHPEAFF
TRBV11-2,TRBJ2-1,many,NA,16,TGTGCCAGCAGTTCCAATGCCCTAAACAAATACAATGAGCAGTTCTTC,CASSSNALNKYNEQFF
TRBV11-1,TRBJ2-3,few,TRBD2,20,TGTGCCAGCAGCTTCGACCTACGGGGGGTCGGCGGGAGAAACACAGATACGCAGTATTTT,CASSFDLRGVGGRNTDTQYF
TRBV20-1,TRBJ2-5,NA,TRBD2,15,TGCAGTGCTAGAGACCGGGAGGGGAGCCAAGAGACCCAGTACTTC,CSARDREGSQETQYF
TRBV2,TRBJ2-7,many,NA,12,TGTGCCAGCACCGATTCCTCCTACGAGCAGTACTTC,CASTDSSYEQYF
TRBV28,TRBJ2-7,few,TRBD2,16,TGTGCCAGCAGTTTAAACGGACTAGCGGGAGTCCACGAGCAGTACTTC,CASSLNGLAGVHEQYF
TRBV4-1,TRBJ2-2,NA,NA,15,TGCGCCAGCAGCCAACTGGTAGCGAACACCGGGGAGCTGTTTTTT,CASSQLVANTGELFF
TRBV5-1,TRBJ2-3,few,NA,13,TGCGCCAGCAGAGGGGACACCACAGATACGCAGTATTTT,CASRGDTTDTQYF
TRBV5-1,TRBJ1-4,few,NA,17,TGCGCCAGCAGCTCCGGATTAGGTACTGCAACTAATGAAAAACTGTTTTTT,CASSSGLGTATNEKLFF
TRBV7-2,TRBJ2-3,NA,TRBD2,16,TGTGCCAGCAGCTACCGACTAGCGGGAGGCCCAGATACGCAGTATTTT,CASSYRLAGGPDTQYF
TRBV20-1,TRBJ2-1,NA,TRBD2,14,TGCAGTGCTCTCGACGGGACTAGTATCAATGAGCAGTTCTTC,CSALDGTSINEQFF
TRBV5-1,TRBJ2-3,NA,NA,17,TGCGCCAGCAGCTTCCTACCCTCGGGACTTAGCACAGATACGCAGTATTTT,CASSFLPSGLSTDTQYF
TRBV5-1,TRBJ2-3,few,NA,14,TGCGCCAGCGTCCCGGGACCTAGCACAGATACGCAGTATTTT,CASVPGPSTDTQYF
TRBV27,TRBJ2-7,few,NA,11,TGTGCCAGCAGCAGTCGGTTCGAGCAGTACTTC,CASSSRFEQYF
TRBV4-2,TRBJ2-1,few,NA,14,TGTGCCAGCAGCCACGTAATGTCCTACAATGAGCAGTTCTTC,CASSHVMSYNEQFF
TRBV28,TRBJ2-5,NA,NA,14,TGTGCCAGCAGTTCGGGGAGAGGTTGGGAGACCCAGTACTTC,CASSSGRGWETQYF
TRBV4-3,TRBJ1-1,few,NA,15,TGCGCCAGCAGCCAAGATCAGGGAGGTAACACTGAAGCTTTCTTT,CASSQDQGGNTEAFF
TRBV9,TRBJ2-3,few,TRBD2,17,TGTGCCAGCAGCGCTCACGGGACTAGCGGTTCCACAGATACGCAGTATTTT,CASSAHGTSGSTDTQYF
TRBV6-2/TRBV6-3,TRBJ2-1,NA,TRBD2,15,TGTGCCAGCAGTCGACTAGGGACTAGCCTCTATGAGCAGTTCTTC,CASSRLGTSLYEQFF
TRBV27,TRBJ2-7,NA,NA,14,TGTGCCAGCAGCACAGGGTTCCCTCCCAGCGAGCAGTACTTC,CASSTGFPPSEQYF
TRBV28,TRBJ2-2,NA,TRBD2,15,TGTGCCAGCAGTTTATCCGGGGGGGGAAGCGGGGAGCTGTTTTTT,CASSLSGGGSGELFF
TRBV5-1,TRBJ1-3,NA,NA,14,TGCGCCAGCACAGTGGGTCCGGGTGGAAACACCATATATTTT,CASTVGPGGNTIYF
TRBV7-2,TRBJ2-3,many,TRBD2,17,TGTGCCAGCAGCTTATCTTACCTCGGGCGGGAGGGAGATACGCAGTATTTT,CASSLSYLGREGDTQYF
TRBV29-1,TRBJ2-2,NA,NA,14,TGCAGAACCGCCCGGGGGAGACGCTCCGGGGAGCTGTTTTTT,CRTARGRRSGELFF
TRBV6-6,TRBJ1-1,NA,NA,12,TGTGCCAGCAGTTACCCCAGGACGGAAGCTTTCTTT,CASSYPRTEAFF
TRBV24-1,TRBJ2-3,few,TRBD1,13,TGTGCCACCAGGACAGGGAGCACAGATACGCAGTATTTT,CATRTGSTDTQYF
TRBV3-1,TRBJ2-3,few,TRBD2,17,TGTGCCAGCAGCCAAGTGACCGGCGGGGGTTTCACAGATACGCAGTATTTT,CASSQVTGGGFTDTQYF
TRBV7-9,TRBJ2-7,few,NA,13,TGTGCCAGCGGTGGCGTCCTCTCCTACGAGCAGTACTTC,CASGGVLSYEQYF
TRBV7-2,TRBJ1-2,NA,TRBD1,15,TGTGCCAGCAGCTTATCAGGACAGGACCCCTGGGGCTACACCTTC,CASSLSGQDPWGYTF
TRBV2,TRBJ1-5,few,NA,15,TGTGCCAGCAGTGAAACGGGGCTAAGCAATCAGCCCCAGCATTTT,CASSETGLSNQPQHF
TRBV2,TRBJ2-5,few,NA,13,TGTGCCAGCATGGTTTCGGGACCGGAGACCCAGTACTTC,CASMVSGPETQYF
TRBV20-1,TRBJ2-1,NA,TRBD2,18,TGCAGTGCTAGATCGACTAGCGGGAGAGCCACTTCCTACAATGAGCAGTTCTTC,CSARSTSGRATSYNEQFF
TRBV18,TRBJ2-4,NA,TRBD1,16,TGTGCCAGCTCACCAGGGACAGGGAATGCCAAAAACATTCAGTACTTC,CASSPGTGNAKNIQYF
TRBV14,TRBJ2-7,few,NA,14,TGTGCCAGCAGCGAAACAGGGATCTCCTACGAGCAGTACTTC,CASSETGISYEQYF
TRBV19,TRBJ2-6,NA,NA,14,TGTGCCAGTAGTCTCGACATTAACGGGCTCGTCCTGACTTTC,CASSLDINGLVLTF
TRBV28,TRBJ2-3,few,NA,15,TGTGCCAGCAGTTCCCAGACAGTTAGCACAGATACGCAGTATTTT,CASSSQTVSTDTQYF
TRBV4-3,TRBJ2-5,few,TRBD1,17,TGCGCCAGCAGCCAAGATCCAACCGGGACAGGGGGGGAGACCCAGTACTTC,CASSQDPTGTGGETQYF
TRBV3-1,TRBJ2-3,many,NA,18,TGTGCCAGCAGCCAAGACCCCTTAGCCTCTTCGGGCACAGATACGCAGTATTTT,CASSQDPLASSGTDTQYF
TRBV20-1,TRBJ2-7,NA,TRBD1,16,TGCAGTGCTAAGCCTTGGACAGGCCTGAGCTCCTACGAGCAGTACTTC,CSAKPWTGLSSYEQYF
TRBV7-9,TRBJ2-3,few,TRBD2,16,TGTGCCAGCAGCTTCCTCGGGCTAGCGGGGGAAGATACGCAGTATTTT,CASSFLGLAGEDTQYF
TRBV7-2,TRBJ1-1,many,NA,13,TGTGCCAGCAGCTTAGGTTATGGAACTGAAGCTTTCTTT,CASSLGYGTEAFF